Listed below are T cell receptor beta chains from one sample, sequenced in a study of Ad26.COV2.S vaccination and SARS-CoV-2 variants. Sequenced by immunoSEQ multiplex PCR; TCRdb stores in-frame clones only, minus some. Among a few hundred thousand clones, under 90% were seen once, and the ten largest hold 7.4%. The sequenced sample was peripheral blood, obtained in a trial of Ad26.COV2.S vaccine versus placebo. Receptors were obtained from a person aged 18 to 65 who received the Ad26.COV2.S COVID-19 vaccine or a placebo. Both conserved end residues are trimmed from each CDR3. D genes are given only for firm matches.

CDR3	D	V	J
ASSLDWGGPYKSDEQF	TRBD2	TRBV11-3	TRBJ2-1
ASRTASGYNEQF	TRBD2	TRBV5-1	TRBJ2-1
ASSYSTHHSGNTIY	NA	TRBV6-5	TRBJ1-3
ASSQEGQPQH	NA	TRBV4-2	TRBJ1-5
ASRGQGAGAF	TRBD1	TRBV2	TRBJ1-1
ASSLVPGLNTGELF	NA	TRBV7-2	TRBJ2-2
ASSPLAGGRDTQY	TRBD2	TRBV19	TRBJ2-3
ASSQIQGRNTEAF	TRBD1	TRBV11-2	TRBJ1-1
ASRFSRTANTEAF	NA	TRBV7-2	TRBJ1-1
ASSVVSSSEAF	NA	TRBV9	TRBJ1-1
ASSLSADTQY	NA	TRBV4-2	TRBJ2-3
ASSWTSGEGQY	TRBD2	TRBV5-1	TRBJ2-7
ASSLGGIGAYEQY	NA	TRBV5-1	TRBJ2-7
ASSLPGTGELF	NA	TRBV7-9	TRBJ2-2
ASSLSDAEKRAF	NA	TRBV5-1	TRBJ1-1
ASSLGLAGADQY	TRBD2	TRBV5-1	TRBJ2-5
ASSLTGPVDTQY	NA	TRBV5-6	TRBJ2-3
ASSMGLAGKETQY	TRBD2	TRBV2	TRBJ2-5
ASSFVYEQY	NA	TRBV7-2	TRBJ2-7
ASSFGGRLSTDTQY	NA	TRBV5-1	TRBJ2-3
AISDKAVSYGYT	NA	TRBV10-3	TRBJ1-2
ASSLGEPSGRPQETQY	TRBD2	TRBV28	TRBJ2-5
SASRGVLQETQY	NA	TRBV20-1	TRBJ2-5
ASSPDSSTDTQY	NA	TRBV5-1	TRBJ2-3
ASQGTGEYTGELF	TRBD1	TRBV6-5	TRBJ2-2
ASSPLAADTEAF	NA	TRBV18	TRBJ1-1
ASSPSERVGEQY	NA	TRBV7-9	TRBJ2-7
ASSSGRGRLADTQY	TRBD1	TRBV5-1	TRBJ2-3
ASSESGGFYEQY	TRBD2	TRBV9	TRBJ2-7
ASAEDTEAF	NA	TRBV13	TRBJ1-1
ASRLTSVNTGELF	TRBD2	TRBV2	TRBJ2-2
ACRPEETQY	NA	TRBV30	TRBJ2-5
ASSLGLENSPLH	NA	TRBV7-9	TRBJ1-6
ASSSPEIAGGGEQY	TRBD2	TRBV7-2	TRBJ2-7
ASSYTRGDQPQH	NA	TRBV6-5	TRBJ1-5
ASSQDPGVGYT	NA	TRBV3-1/TRBV3-2	TRBJ1-2
ASSLTLANEKLF	NA	TRBV7-2	TRBJ1-4
ASSLAGRPAAF	NA	TRBV7-9	TRBJ1-1
ASSLKRNSPLH	NA	TRBV6-5	TRBJ1-6
ASSLGTLGHGYT	NA	TRBV7-9	TRBJ1-2
ASSLTALAGDYNEQF	TRBD2	TRBV7-3	TRBJ2-1
ASSFLGGRPYTGELF	TRBD2	TRBV11-3	TRBJ2-2
ASSQETSPGETQY	NA	TRBV4-3	TRBJ2-5
SVGGLVGIGVEQY	NA	TRBV29-1	TRBJ2-7
AVAGVAYNEQF	TRBD2	TRBV6-5	TRBJ2-1